Listed here are 32 T cell receptor beta chains from one sample, sequenced in a study of T-cell memory formation after mild COVID-19. TCRdb analysed the 5' RACE reads with MiXCR anew, one entry per CDR3 protein. The sample shows approximately 250,000 distinct CDR3 sequences, roughly 17% of them seen only once. The sequencing sample was made of PBMCs or a T cell subset sorted from them (not recorded which). These TCRs come from a man between 18 and 29 years old who had mild COVID-19 (a few samples of this study predate the infection). Cell type and time point are not known.

V gene TRBV6-5 combines with J gene TRBJ1-2, with D possibly TRBD1 on 6 matching bases. V was cut by 4 bases and J by 3 bases, with 21 bases left in between. The CDR3 is 17 amino acids. CDR1 and CDR2 (germline): MNHEY, SVGAGI. For the CDR3, the DNA is TGTGCCAGCAGTTCGATCGACCTACAGGGTCCCCACTATGGCTACACCTTC. This translates into CASSSIDLQGPHYGYTF.

This clonotype was found a few times. The V and J genes are TRBV7-2 and TRBJ1-1; 7 bases map to TRBD1. CDR1 and CDR2 (germline): SGHTA, FQGNSA. The CDR3 loop spans 15 amino acids. J gave up 2 bases and V 3 bases, and 6 bases lay outside the gene matches. In DNA form, the CDR3 reads TGTGCCAGCAGCTTTAGGGGGCGGCCAAACACTGAAGCTTTCTTT. Its translation is CASSFRGRPNTEAFF.

This clonotype was counted between two and nine times. The chain employs TRBV7-8 and TRBJ2-7, with TRBD2 matching 8 bases. Trimming cost V 5 bases and J 2 bases; bases outside gene matches: 14. Germline V gene lookup returns CDR1 SGHVS and CDR2 FQNEAQ. This CDR3 has 17 amino acids. CDR3 region: CASSRAGAGTRTYEQYF. The CDR3 nucleotides read TGTGCCAGCAGCCGAGCGGGGGCCGGAACCCGCACCTACGAGCAGTACTTC.

The sample holds a few counts of this clonotype. The chain has TRBV7-2 and TRBJ1-2; TRBD1 matches 9 bases. V lost 1 base and J lost 5; bases outside the gene matches: 8. CDR3 size: 16 residues. Looked up from germline, CDR1 is SGHTA and CDR2 is FQGNSA. CDR3 sequence reads: CASSLGIPGQGYGYTF. The DNA for the CDR3 is TGTGCCAGCAGCTTAGGGATACCGGGACAGGGTTATGGCTACACCTTC.

This clonotype came up a few times. V and J are TRBV20-1 and TRBJ2-5, with 9 bases matching TRBD2. V trimming: 6 bases; J trimming: 2 bases; junction bases outside the gene matches: 10. The CDR3 extends over 15 amino acids. Germline CDR1 is DFQATT and CDR2 is SNEGSKA (reference sequence). CDR3 loop: CSAPDMTSGQETQYF. CDR3 DNA sequence: TGCAGTGCACCGGATATGACTAGCGGACAAGAGACCCAGTACTTC.

There are many counts of this clonotype. The rearrangement joins TRBV12-3 or TRBV12-4 to TRBJ2-5; no clear D gene. V was clipped by 5 bases and J by 2 bases, with 6 bases between them. The CDR3 is 12 residues long. The CDR3 nucleotides read TGTGCCAGCAGTGCTACACAAGAGACCCAGTACTTC. Translating gives CASSATQETQYF.

The chain employs TRBV27 and TRBJ1-2; D remains unclear. This CDR3 region has 13 residues. Germline CDR1 reads MNHEY; CDR2 reads SMNVEV (reference sequence). Deletions cut 1 base from V and 6 bases from J, with 9 bases between. The CDR3: CASSLLGTDGYTF. The CDR3, as DNA: TGTGCCAGCAGTTTATTGGGTACCGATGGCTACACCTTC.

This clonotype was seen ten or more times. The chain joins TRBV5-1 to TRBJ2-1; the D gene is possibly TRBD1 (6 bases). The CDR3 length is 15 residues. Germline-derived CDR1 and CDR2 are SGHRS and YFSETQ. Trimming shortened V by 0 bases and J by 0 bases, and 7 bases separated the two germline ends. DNA of the CDR3: TGCGCCAGCAGCTTGGAGGGGGACTCCTACAATGAGCAGTTCTTC. Translation gives CASSLEGDSYNEQFF. Drawing the rest from reference TRBV5-1 and TRBJ2-1, the complete variable domain is KAGVTQTPRYLIKTRGQQVTLSCSPISGHRSVSWYQQTPGQGLQFLFEYFSETQRNKGNFPGRFSGRQFSNSRSEMNVSTLELGDSALYLCASSLEGDSYNEQFFGPGTRLTVL.

The chain is built from TRBV12-3 or TRBV12-4 and TRBJ1-5, with 8 bases lining up with TRBD1. The CDR3 runs to 15 residues. V was clipped by 3 bases and J by 7 bases; unmatched bases: 8. CDR3 protein: CASSLLGQGYQPQHF. Written as DNA, the CDR3 is TGTGCCAGCAGTTTGTTAGGACAGGGTTACCAGCCCCAGCATTTT.

The chain recombines TRBV20-1 with TRBJ2-1; TRBD2 matches 7 bases. With 5 bases clipped from V and 6 bases from J, the junction kept 13 bases outside the gene matches. In germline, CDR1 is DFQATT, CDR2 SNEGSKA (reference sequence). CDR3 size: 15 residues. The CDR3 DNA follows: TGCAGTGCTCCTTCTAGCGGTAAGGAAAGCAATGAGCAGTTCTTC. This codes for CSAPSSGKESNEQFF.

A few counts support this clonotype. The gene calls are TRBV20-1 and TRBJ2-6; the D is unclear. This CDR3 contains 15 residues. V was pared by 0 bases and J by 1 base, with 7 bases between. Germline values: CDR1 DFQATT, CDR2 SNEGSKA (reference sequence). The DNA of the CDR3 is TGCAGTGCTAGAGATCTCAGATCTGGGGCCAACGTCCTGACTTTC. This encodes CSARDLRSGANVLTF.

This clonotype was seen many times. The chain links TRBV20-1 to TRBJ1-1; 7 bases match TRBD1. The CDR3 has 14 amino acids. With 1 base clipped from V and 6 bases from J, the junction kept 8 bases outside the gene matches. The germline gives CDR1 DFQATT, CDR2 SNEGSKA (reference sequence). The CDR3 coding sequence is TGCAGTGCTAGAGTACCGGGACAGTCCCCTGAAGCTTTCTTT. It codes for CSARVPGQSPEAFF.

The rearrangement joins TRBV3-1 to TRBJ1-1; no definite D call. With 1 base removed from V and 1 base from J, the gap between germline ends came to 10 bases. Germline CDR1 is LGHDT and CDR2 is YNNKEL (reference sequence). This CDR3 has 15 amino acids. The CDR3 DNA is TGTGCCAGCAGCCAAGCGGGGTCTCCGAACACTGAAGCTTTCTTT. Residues: CASSQAGSPNTEAFF.

This clonotype has at least ten counts. CDR3 region: CASSSPGGTDTQYF. The CDR3 DNA follows: TGTGCCAGCAGTTCCCCAGGGGGCACAGATACGCAGTATTTT. The chain couples TRBV6-6 to TRBJ2-3, with D perhaps matching TRBD1 (6 bases). V was shortened by 4 bases and J by 1 base, with 9 bases between the two germline ends. CDR1 and CDR2 (germline): MNHNY, SVGAGI (reference sequence). This CDR3 comprises 14 residues.

The chain joins TRBV6-5 to TRBJ1-5; 7 nucleotides align to TRBD1. The CDR3 runs 13 residues. Germline CDR1 is MNHEY and CDR2 is SVGAGI. Trimming removed 11 bases from V and 3 bases from J; junction bases left unmatched: 7. CDR3 in amino acids: CAVGQYPNQPQHF. Written as DNA, the CDR3 is TGTGCCGTGGGACAGTATCCCAATCAGCCCCAGCATTTT.

CDR3 protein: CASSEYRGSDSPLHF. The DNA of the CDR3 is TGTGCCAGCAGCGAGTACAGGGGAAGCGATTCACCCCTCCACTTT. This chain uses TRBV2 with TRBJ1-6, with TRBD1 matching over 7 bases. The CDR3 sequence is 15 residues long. V shed 6 bases and J 8 bases; nucleotides not matched to a gene: 10. Per germline, CDR1 SNHLY and CDR2 FYNNEI.

The chain employs TRBV7-2 and TRBJ1-1, with D possibly matching TRBD1 (5 bases). Germline V lookup: CDR1 SGHTA, CDR2 FQGNSA. This CDR3 comprises 14 residues. Trimming left V 6 bases short and J 1 base short, with 12 bases between. The CDR3 sequence: CASREQVTNTEAFF. The CDR3 bases are TGTGCCAGCAGGGAACAGGTGACGAACACTGAAGCTTTCTTT.

This clonotype was detected once. V usage is TRBV27 and J usage is TRBJ2-1; TRBD1 might be the D (6 bases). Germline V gene data show CDR1 as MNHEY and CDR2 as SMNVEV (reference sequence). The CDR3 is 18 amino acids. The V gene lost 1 base and the J gene lost 5 bases, with 21 bases spanning the gap. This CDR3 is CASSLLQGWQGRNNEQFF. CDR3 nucleotides: TGTGCCAGCAGTTTATTGCAGGGTTGGCAGGGGCGAAACAATGAGCAGTTCTTC.

A few counts support this clonotype. The genes are TRBV6-5 and TRBJ2-7; 10 nucleotides line up with TRBD2. Germline values: CDR1 MNHEY, CDR2 SVGAGI. The CDR3 covers 14 residues. V shed 10 bases, J shed 4 bases, and the junction held 10 bases outside the gene matches. CDR3 bases: TGTGCCACGCACAATAGCGGGGGGCGTTACGAGCAGTACTTC. This translates into CATHNSGGRYEQYF.

The chain links TRBV7-9 to TRBJ2-2; D unclear. CDR1 is SEHNR and CDR2 is FQNEAQ in the germline V gene (reference sequence). The ends were cut back, 5 bases at V and 7 bases at J, with 5 bases in the middle. This CDR3 spans 11 amino acids. The CDR3 DNA follows: TGTGCCAGCAGCACCCGCGGGGAGCTGTTTTTT. It encodes CASSTRGELFF.

The chain combines TRBV20-1 with TRBJ1-5; the D is unclear. CDR3 length: 10 amino acids. Trimming pared 3 bases from V and 10 bases from J, leaving 7 bases between. Germline V gene data show CDR1 as DFQATT and CDR2 as SNEGSKA (reference sequence). CDR3 loop: CSARDGPQHF. CDR3 DNA: TGCAGTGCTAGGGACGGCCCCCAGCATTTT.

A few counts support this clonotype. The chain recombines TRBV7-8 with TRBJ2-2; 9 bases line up with TRBD2. The CDR3 covers 22 residues. V lost 5 bases and J lost 0; bases outside the gene matches: 22. Germline lookup yields CDR1 SGHVS and CDR2 FQNEAQ. The CDR3 protein is CASSLTKQGWRGGYPNTGELFF. The DNA for the CDR3 is TGTGCCAGCAGCCTAACCAAGCAGGGTTGGCGGGGGGGATACCCGAACACCGGGGAGCTGTTTTTT.

The chain links TRBV7-3 to TRBJ2-1, with D unclear. The CDR3 spans 16 residues. V lost 5 bases, J lost 6 bases, and 20 bases lay in between. Germline V lookup: CDR1 SGHTA, CDR2 FQGTGA. CDR3 amino acids: CASSLYAGGSRNEQFF. The CDR3, as DNA: TGTGCCAGCAGCCTGTACGCAGGTGGTTCGCGCAATGAGCAGTTCTTC.

This clonotype has more than one count but fewer than ten. The rearrangement joins TRBV11-2 to TRBJ2-3; 12 positions match TRBD2. Per the germline V gene, CDR1 is SGHAT and CDR2 is FQNNGV. Trimming took 8 bases from V and 1 from J; bases not matched to a gene: 13. The CDR3 covers 18 residues. The CDR3 protein is CASLAGLAGGDGTDTQYF. As DNA, the CDR3 is TGTGCCAGCTTGGCGGGGCTAGCGGGGGGGGACGGCACAGATACGCAGTATTTT. Drawing the rest from reference TRBV11-2 and TRBJ2-3, the complete variable domain is EAGVAQSPRYKIIEKRQSVAFWCNPISGHATLYWYQQILGQGPKLLIQFQNNGVVDDSQLPKDRFSAERLKGVDSTLKIQPAKLEDSAVYLCASLAGLAGGDGTDTQYFGPGTRLTVL.

This clonotype was detected only a few times. This chain joins TRBV12-3 or TRBV12-4 and TRBJ2-5, with D perhaps TRBD2 (5 bases). The CDR3 runs 14 residues. V lost 5 bases, J lost 7 bases, and 17 bases lay in between. CDR3 DNA: TGTGCCAGCAGTCCGCGACAATACCGGGGGACCCAGTACTTC. Encoded protein: CASSPRQYRGTQYF.

The chain carries TRBV5-1 and TRBJ2-7; 9 positions agree with TRBD1. V shed 4 bases and J 6 bases; nucleotides not matched to a gene: 8. This CDR3 is built from 14 residues. The germline V gene encodes CDR1 SGHRS and CDR2 YFSETQ. In DNA, the CDR3 is TGCGCCAGCAGCCAAGGGACAGGGTCGGGCGAGCAGTACTTC. Its translation is CASSQGTGSGEQYF.

The rearrangement joins TRBV12-3 or TRBV12-4 to TRBJ2-1; TRBD1 might be the D (6 bases). The CDR3 has 13 amino acids. The V end lost 6 bases, the J end lost 6 bases, and 12 bases lay between the germline ends. CDR3 residues: CASRGWGRNEQFF. The CDR3, as DNA: TGTGCCAGCAGGGGGTGGGGGCGCAATGAGCAGTTCTTC.

This clonotype was seen only a few times. The genes are TRBV12-3 or TRBV12-4 and TRBJ2-1; D might be TRBD2 (5 bases). The CDR3 totals 14 residues. The ends were cut back, 3 bases at V and 6 bases at J, with 12 bases in the middle. CDR3 sequence reads: CASSLTSAGNEQFF. The CDR3 coding sequence is TGTGCCAGCAGTTTGACGTCCGCGGGCAATGAGCAGTTCTTC.

This clonotype was seen only a few times. The chain uses TRBV11-1 and TRBJ2-4, with 7 nucleotides matching TRBD1. Germline V lookup: CDR1 SGHAT, CDR2 FQDESV (reference sequence). The CDR3 length is 15 residues. V was pared by 4 bases and J by 6 bases, with 9 bases of the junction left unmatched. CDR3 sequence: CASSYYQGVRNIQYF. In DNA form, the CDR3 reads TGTGCCAGCAGCTATTACCAGGGGGTCAGAAACATTCAGTACTTC. Combining the CDR3 with reference TRBV11-1 and TRBJ2-4 gives the whole variable domain EAEVAQSPRYKITEKSQAVAFWCDPISGHATLYWYRQILGQGPELLVQFQDESVVDDSQLPKDRFSAERLKGVDSTLKIQPAELGDSAMYLCASSYYQGVRNIQYFGAGTRLSVL.

This chain links TRBV7-9 with TRBJ2-5; 12 positions match TRBD2. This CDR3 has 13 residues. CDR1 is SEHNR and CDR2 is FQNEAQ in the germline V gene (reference sequence). V lost 6 bases to trimming and J lost 4 bases; unmatched junction nucleotides: 0. CDR3 nucleotide sequence: TGTGCCAGCAGGACTAGCGGGGGAGAGACCCAGTACTTC. It encodes CASRTSGGETQYF.

This clonotype has a handful of counts. The rearrangement links TRBV7-6 to TRBJ2-1; the match to TRBD1 covers 9 bases. V was clipped by 5 bases and J by 2 bases; unmatched bases: 10. The CDR3 is 17 residues long. Per germline, CDR1 SGHVS and CDR2 FNYEAQ. CDR3 in amino acids: CASSRETGGATYNEQFF. In nucleotides, the CDR3 is TGTGCCAGCAGCAGAGAAACAGGGGGCGCAACCTACAATGAGCAGTTCTTC.

This sequence joins TRBV29-1 and TRBJ2-3; D is undetermined. Germline lookup yields CDR1 SQVTM and CDR2 ANQGSEA. The CDR3 runs 13 residues. V shed 1 base and J shed 6 bases, with 11 bases lying between them. The CDR3 spells CSVEVRVTDTQYF. DNA of the CDR3: TGCAGCGTTGAAGTTCGGGTCACGGATACGCAGTATTTT.